These 29 T cell receptor beta chains share one sample of origin, sequenced in a study of blood T cell repertoires in COVID-19. Generated by immunoSEQ multiplex PCR, the TCRdb table keeps only in-frame clones and is missing some. The profile shows about 130,000 clones, about four fifths of them singletons. Material: peripheral blood. These receptors came from a woman aged 80 or over with acute or convalescent COVID-19.

V is TRBV7-9 and J is TRBJ1-4; 11 nucleotides line up with TRBD1. V shed 1 base and J 7 bases; nucleotides not matched to a gene: 2. Germline V CDR1 and CDR2: SEHNR, FQNEAQ (reference sequence). This CDR3 spans 15 amino acids. Here the CDR3 DNA reads TGTGCCAGCAGCTTAGGTGGGACAGGGGGTGAAAAACTGTTTTTT. It encodes CASSLGGTGGEKLFF. Full variable domain (outside the CDR3, taken from reference TRBV7-9 and TRBJ1-4): DTGVSQNPRHKITKRGQNVTFRCDPISEHNRLYWYRQTLGQGPEFLTYFQNEAQLEKSRLLSDRFSAERPKGSFSTLEIQRTEQGDSAMYLCASSLGGTGGEKLFFGSGTQLSVL.

This clone has a single count. The chain links TRBV5-4 to TRBJ1-2; weak D call: TRBD1 (6 bases). The CDR3 runs 12 residues. Between the trimmed V and J ends, which lost 4 bases and 7 bases, there was a span of 11 bases. Germline lookup yields CDR1 SGHNT and CDR2 YYREEE (reference sequence). The CDR3 region is CASSTQGSGYTF. The CDR3 bases are TGTGCCAGCAGCACACAGGGAAGTGGCTACACCTTC.

The sample holds one count of this clone. The chain carries TRBV19 and TRBJ1-5; D remains ambiguous. Trimming took off 5 bases at V and 0 bases at J, with 17 bases between the two ends. This CDR3 is 17 amino acids long. CDR1 is LNHDA and CDR2 is SQIVND in the germline V gene (reference sequence). The CDR3 DNA reads TGTGCCAGTAGTTCCGACTGGGAGGGTTATAGCAATCAGCCCCAGCATTTT. It codes for CASSSDWEGYSNQPQHF.

The CDR3 DNA reads as TGTGCCAGCAGTCGACTCACCGGGGAGCTGTTTTTT. This translates into CASSRLTGELFF. The V gene is TRBV3-1 (or the pseudogene TRBV3-2), the J gene TRBJ2-2; D gene unclear. V lost 6 bases to trimming and J lost 4 bases, with 6 bases between them. Germline lookup yields CDR1 LGHDT and CDR2 YNNKEL (reference sequence). The CDR3 has 12 residues.

The chain employs TRBV5-4 and TRBJ1-5; no clear D. From germline, CDR1 is SGHNT and CDR2 YYREEE (reference sequence). This CDR3 is built from 15 residues. Trimming removed 0 bases from V and 5 bases from J, with 12 bases in between. The CDR3 loop is CASSLGGEGDQPQHF. The CDR3 DNA follows: TGTGCCAGCAGCTTGGGTGGGGAGGGCGATCAGCCCCAGCATTTT.

The gene calls are TRBV5-4 and TRBJ1-3, with 9 positions matching TRBD1. The CDR3 has 16 amino acids. J lost 3 bases, V lost 4 bases, and 8 bases had no gene match. The V gene's germline CDR1 is SGHNT and CDR2 YYREEE (reference sequence). CDR3 protein: CASSGTGGAYGNTIYF. In DNA, the CDR3 is TGTGCCAGCAGCGGAACAGGGGGCGCGTATGGAAACACCATATATTTT.

The count of this clone is one. The genes are TRBV27 and TRBJ2-4; 7 bases map to TRBD1. The germline V gene has CDR1 MNHEY and CDR2 SMNVEV (reference sequence). The CDR3 loop spans 17 amino acids. The V gene end was trimmed by 4 bases and the J gene end by 0 bases; junction bases not matched to a gene: 9. CDR3: CASSSWAGGKAKNIQYF. The CDR3 DNA reads TGTGCCAGCAGTTCATGGGCAGGGGGAAAAGCCAAAAACATTCAGTACTTC.

This clone was picked up one time. V gene TRBV5-4 combines with J gene TRBJ1-6; 8 nucleotides align to TRBD1. The ends lost 4 bases at V and 7 bases at J; junction bases unmatched: 10. The CDR3 totals 16 residues. The V gene's germline CDR1 is SGHNT and CDR2 YYREEE (reference sequence). This CDR3 is CASSPGGQGKNSPLHF. CDR3 nucleotides: TGTGCCAGCAGCCCAGGGGGCCAGGGCAAGAATTCACCCCTCCACTTT. Full variable domain (remainder filled in from reference TRBV5-4 and TRBJ1-6): ETGVTQSPTHLIKTRGQQVTLRCSSQSGHNTVSWYQQALGQGPQFIFQYYREEENGRGNFPPRFSGLQFPNYSSELNVNALELDDSALYLCASSPGGQGKNSPLHFGNGTRLTVT.

This clone was picked up a small number of times. This rearrangement joins TRBV10-1 to TRBJ1-5; tentatively, D is TRBD1 (5 bases). The CDR3 length is 15 residues. CDR1 is WNHNN, CDR2 SYGVQD, per germline (reference sequence). The V gene lost 4 bases and the J gene lost 2 bases, with 12 bases spanning the gap. The CDR3 here is CASSGSSTGNQPQHF. The CDR3 DNA follows: TGCGCCAGCAGTGGATCCTCGACAGGCAATCAGCCCCAGCATTTT.

This clone came up once. The CDR3 DNA reads TGTGCCACCAGCAGAGCCGGGACAGGATACACTGAAGCTTTCTTT. It is translated as CATSRAGTGYTEAFF. This chain joins TRBV15 and TRBJ1-1; 8 nucleotides align to TRBD1. The V segment lost 1 base and the J segment 3 bases; nucleotides outside the gene matches: 4. Germline values: CDR1 LNHNV, CDR2 YYDKDF (reference sequence). The CDR3 extends over 15 amino acids.

This sequence joins TRBV9 and TRBJ2-3, with 12 bases identical to TRBD2. Germline V gives CDR1 SGDLS, CDR2 YYNGEE. Trimming took 4 bases from V and 6 from J; bases not matched to a gene: 3. The CDR3 runs to 14 residues. In DNA, the CDR3 is TGTGCCAGCAGCCTGACTAGCGGGGGTGATACGCAGTATTTT. Encoded protein: CASSLTSGGDTQYF.

The genes are TRBV4-1 and TRBJ1-2; the D is unclear. The CDR3 is 15 amino acids. Germline assignment: CDR1 MGHRA and CDR2 YSYEKL. V was trimmed by 4 bases and J by 3 bases, leaving 15 bases between them. In DNA form, the CDR3 reads TGCGCCAGCAGCCGCCGGACGGGGATAGACTATGGCTACACCTTC. This encodes CASSRRTGIDYGYTF.

V and J are TRBV5-4 and TRBJ1-2, with D perhaps matching TRBD1 (5 bases). The V gene lost 0 bases and the J gene lost 5 bases, with 8 bases spanning the gap. The germline V gene encodes CDR1 SGHNT and CDR2 YYREEE (reference sequence). CDR3 size: 13 residues. Here the CDR3 DNA reads TGTGCCAGCAGCTTGGCCGGGGGGTATGGCTACACCTTC. Translated: CASSLAGGYGYTF.

CDR3 nucleotide sequence: TGCGCCAGCAGCGTCACAGGGATCCTCTCTGGAAACACCATATATTTT. Amino acids: CASSVTGILSGNTIYF. V is TRBV5-1 and J is TRBJ1-3, with a tentative D call TRBD1 (6 bases). V was pared by 4 bases and J by 0 bases, with 14 bases between. Germline CDR1 and CDR2: SGHRS and YFSETQ. The CDR3 spans 16 residues.

The chain is built from TRBV3-1 (or the pseudogene TRBV3-2) and TRBJ1-1; tentatively, D is TRBD1 (6 bases). This CDR3 has 13 amino acids. The V gene's germline CDR1 is LGHDT and CDR2 YNNKEL (reference sequence). The ends were cut back, 4 bases at V and 3 bases at J, with 9 bases in the middle. CDR3 coding DNA: TGTGCCAGCAGCCCGGACAGCTACACTGAAGCTTTCTTT. It codes for CASSPDSYTEAFF.

The V call is TRBV5-1, the J call TRBJ2-3, with 8 positions matching TRBD1. CDR1 and CDR2 from the germline V gene are SGHRS and YFSETQ. V gave up 6 bases and J gave up 1 base; unmatched junction bases: 4. The CDR3 loop spans 14 amino acids. The CDR3 sequence is CASTVDRGTDTQYF. The CDR3 bases are TGCGCCAGCACCGTGGACAGGGGCACAGATACGCAGTATTTT.

The genes are TRBV4-1 and TRBJ1-1; 11 positions agree with TRBD1. J gave up 2 bases and V 11 bases, and 16 bases lay outside the gene matches. This CDR3 has 17 residues. CDR1 MGHRA and CDR2 YSYEKL come from the germline V gene. The CDR3 reads CARKPGQGVRHNTEAFF. The CDR3 nucleotides read TGCGCCCGTAAACCGGGACAGGGGGTAAGGCATAACACTGAAGCTTTCTTT.

The chain has TRBV5-6 and TRBJ1-5, with 7 bases fitting TRBD1. CDR1 and CDR2 (germline): SGHDT, YYEEEE. The CDR3 extends over 17 amino acids. Trimming took 1 base from V and 4 from J; bases not matched to a gene: 11. This CDR3 reads CASSLFFGTESNQPQHF. CDR3 nucleotide sequence: TGTGCCAGCAGCTTGTTTTTCGGGACAGAAAGTAATCAGCCCCAGCATTTT.

A single count supports this clone. The chain couples TRBV24-1 to TRBJ2-1; no firm D call. Germline V CDR1 and CDR2: KGHDR, SFDVKD. This CDR3 has 12 residues. Between the trimmed V and J ends, which lost 7 bases and 7 bases, there was a span of 10 bases. The CDR3 protein is CATRSPRNEQFF. Here the CDR3 DNA reads TGTGCCACCAGATCTCCCCGGAATGAGCAGTTCTTC.

The V and J genes are TRBV4-1 and TRBJ1-6; 8 nucleotides agree with TRBD1. The V and J ends lost 4 bases and 4 bases, in that order; junction bases with no gene match: 12. From germline, CDR1 is MGHRA and CDR2 YSYEKL. CDR3 length: 18 amino acids. DNA for the CDR3: TGCGCCAGCAGCCCTATAGACCGGGACAGGCGTTATAATTCACCCCTCCACTTT. Its translation is CASSPIDRDRRYNSPLHF.

J is TRBJ1-5 and V is TRBV27; 9 bases line up with TRBD1. The CDR3 spans 16 residues. In germline, CDR1 is MNHEY, CDR2 SMNVEV (reference sequence). Losses at the gene ends were 5 bases for V and 1 base for J; bases not matched to a gene: 6. CDR3: CASSPLDRGSNQPQHF. The CDR3 nucleotides read TGTGCCAGCAGTCCGCTGGACAGGGGCAGCAATCAGCCCCAGCATTTT.

This chain joins TRBV11-1 and TRBJ2-1; D remains unclear. V lost 4 bases and J 0 bases, leaving 10 bases between the germline ends. Germline V gene data show CDR1 as SGHAT and CDR2 as FQDESV (reference sequence). The CDR3 loop spans 15 amino acids. Here the CDR3 DNA reads TGTGCCAGCAGCTCGCCCGAGGTCTCCTACAATGAGCAGTTCTTC. Its translation is CASSSPEVSYNEQFF.

The chain recombines TRBV9 with TRBJ2-7, with D maybe TRBD1 (7 bases). The CDR3 runs to 15 residues. Trimming left V 6 bases short and J 5 bases short, with 21 bases between. Germline-derived CDR1 and CDR2 are SGDLS and YYNGEE. The CDR3 bases are TGTGCCAGCAACCCAGGGGGGACACCCATGGACGAGCAGTACTTC. It translates to CASNPGGTPMDEQYF.

The chain recombines TRBV5-5 with TRBJ1-2; perhaps TRBD1 as D (6 bases). The CDR3 has 17 amino acids. Per germline, CDR1 SGHKS and CDR2 YYEKEE (reference sequence). V shed 0 bases and J shed 5 bases, with 20 bases lying between them. The CDR3 spells CASSLVGGRERGYGYTF. CDR3 sequence (DNA): TGTGCCAGCAGCTTGGTTGGAGGAAGGGAAAGGGGGTATGGCTACACCTTC. The variable domain in full, with the rest retrieved from reference TRBV5-5 and TRBJ1-2, is DAGVTQSPTHLIKTRGQQVTLRCSPISGHKSVSWYQQVLGQGPQFIFQYYEKEERGRGNFPDRFSARQFPNYSSELNVNALLLGDSALYLCASSLVGGRERGYGYTFGSGTRLTVV.

The V gene is TRBV6-6, the J gene TRBJ1-5; 11 bases map to TRBD1. The V and J ends lost 0 bases and 3 bases, in that order; junction bases with no gene match: 1. The CDR3 sequence is 16 residues long. Germline lookup yields CDR1 MNHNY and CDR2 SVGAGI (reference sequence). The chain's CDR3 is CASSYSDRGPNQPQHF. The CDR3 nucleotides read TGTGCCAGCAGTTACTCGGACAGGGGGCCCAATCAGCCCCAGCATTTT.

This chain uses TRBV29-1 with TRBJ1-1; 8 nucleotides line up with TRBD1. This CDR3 is 17 amino acids long. Trimming cost V 4 bases and J 3 bases; bases outside gene matches: 16. Germline CDR1 reads SQVTM; CDR2 reads ANQGSEA. DNA for the CDR3: TGCAGCGTTGTTGGGACAGGTCTTACGGCGGTGGACACTGAAGCTTTCTTT. Translated: CSVVGTGLTAVDTEAFF.

The sample holds one count of this clone. The chain is built from TRBV28 and TRBJ1-6; possible D gene TRBD1, 5 bases. The CDR3 is 13 residues long. V lost 1 base and J lost 9, with 7 bases in between. Germline V CDR1 and CDR2: MDHEN, SYDVKM. CDR3 sequence: CASSLFQGSPLHF. CDR3 DNA sequence: TGTGCCAGCAGTTTATTCCAGGGTTCACCCCTCCACTTT.

This clone occurred a few times. The chain links TRBV5-1 to TRBJ2-7; possible D gene TRBD1, 6 bases. The V gene's germline CDR1 is SGHRS and CDR2 YFSETQ. This CDR3 spans 13 amino acids. V lost 3 bases to trimming and J lost 0 bases, with 7 bases between them. The CDR3 DNA reads TGCGCCAGCAGCTCGGACAGCTCCTACGAGCAGTACTTC. Protein sequence: CASSSDSSYEQYF.

The V call is TRBV10-3, the J call TRBJ2-3; D possibly corresponds to TRBD2 (6 bases). Germline V gives CDR1 ENHRY, CDR2 SYGVKD. CDR3 size: 16 residues. V lost 6 bases and J 0 bases, leaving 16 bases between the germline ends. The CDR3 DNA sequence: TGTGCCATCAGCCTTGGAGGGAGAGCTAGCACAGATACGCAGTATTTT. Amino acids: CAISLGGRASTDTQYF.